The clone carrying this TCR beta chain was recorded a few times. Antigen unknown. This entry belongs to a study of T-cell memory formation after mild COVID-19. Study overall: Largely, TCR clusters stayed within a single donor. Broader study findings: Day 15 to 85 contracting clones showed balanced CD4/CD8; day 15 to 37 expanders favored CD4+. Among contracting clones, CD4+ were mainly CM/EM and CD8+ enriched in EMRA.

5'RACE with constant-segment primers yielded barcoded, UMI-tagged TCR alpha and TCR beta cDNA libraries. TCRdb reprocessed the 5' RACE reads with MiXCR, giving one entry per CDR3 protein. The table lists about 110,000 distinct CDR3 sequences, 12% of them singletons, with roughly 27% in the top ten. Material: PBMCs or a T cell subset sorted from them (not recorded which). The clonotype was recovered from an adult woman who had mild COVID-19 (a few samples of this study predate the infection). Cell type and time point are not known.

DNA of the CDR3: TGCGCCAGCAGCCAGTCATCTTGGGAAAGCTACGAGCAGTACTTC. Protein sequence: CASSQSSWESYEQYF. The J gene is TRBJ2-7, the V gene TRBV4-3; no firm D call. The V gene lost 3 bases and the J gene lost 3 bases, with 15 bases spanning the gap. Germline V CDR1 and CDR2: LGHNA, YSLEER. This CDR3 is built from 15 residues.